Listed below are T cell receptor beta chains from one sample, sequenced in a study of cytomegalovirus exposure and HLA in healthy donors. Produced via immunoSEQ multiplex PCR; TCRdb's table is partial and in-frame only. Of about 150,000 clones listed, roughly nine tenths were seen once; the top ten hold about 8.2%. The specimen was PBMCs. The receptors were gathered from a woman under 30 in good health and CMV-seropositive. Each CDR3 is given with its conserved first and last residue. The D gene is left open where the match is weak. Clone size, where shown, is once, few, many, or a class for clones that have expanded.

j_call,clone_size,v_call,d_call,cdr3_aa,cdr3_nt
TRBJ2-1,once,TRBV7-9,NA,CARTGPYNEQFF,TGTGCCAGGACAGGCCCCTACAATGAGCAGTTCTTC
TRBJ2-3,NA,TRBV5-5,NA,CASSVMWGPILEDTQYF,TGTGCCAGCAGTGTGATGTGGGGGCCGATCCTGGAAGATACGCAGTATTTT
TRBJ1-2,NA,TRBV6-1,TRBD1,CASSEAWTGFYGYTF,TGTGCCAGCAGTGAAGCATGGACAGGCTTTTATGGCTACACCTTC
TRBJ2-7,NA,TRBV6-5,TRBD1,CASRFGTGDYEQYF,TGTGCCAGCCGCTTTGGAACAGGGGACTACGAGCAGTACTTC
TRBJ2-2,NA,TRBV5-1,NA,CASSLLAGDGTGELFF,TGCGCCAGCAGCTTGCTCGCAGGGGATGGCACCGGGGAGCTGTTTTTT
TRBJ1-2,NA,TRBV5-4,TRBD1,CASSSPGQGPGYTF,TGTGCCAGCAGCTCACCGGGACAGGGTCCTGGCTACACCTTC
TRBJ1-1,once,TRBV6-6,NA,CASSSRENTEAFF,TGTGCCAGCAGTTCTCGAGAGAACACTGAAGCTTTCTTT
TRBJ2-7,NA,TRBV19,TRBD2,CASSIGGGTTYEQYF,TGTGCCAGTAGTATTGGCGGGGGGACTACCTACGAGCAGTACTTC
TRBJ2-3,NA,TRBV10-2,TRBD1,CASTSDRVVDTQYF,TGCGCCAGCACCTCGGACAGGGTGGTTGATACGCAGTATTTT
TRBJ1-6,NA,TRBV2,NA,CASRDFTQNNSPLHF,TGTGCCAGCAGGGACTTTACACAGAATAATTCACCCCTCCACTTT
TRBJ2-7,few,TRBV2,TRBD2,CASSEDSGGYEQYF,TGTGCCAGCAGTGAAGATAGCGGGGGCTACGAGCAGTACTTC
TRBJ2-7,NA,TRBV6-6,TRBD2,CASRFAGEDEQYF,TGTGCCAGCAGATTCGCGGGGGAGGACGAGCAGTACTTC
TRBJ2-5,NA,TRBV7-2,TRBD2,CASSRTSGGAGETQYF,TGTGCCAGCAGCCGGACTAGCGGGGGGGCCGGGGAGACCCAGTACTTC
TRBJ2-3,NA,TRBV27,TRBD2,CASSTSGGGLDTQYF,TGTGCCAGCAGTACCTCCGGCGGGGGGCTCGATACGCAGTATTTT
TRBJ1-6,NA,TRBV7-9,TRBD1,CASSFGQVSNSPLHF,TGTGCCAGCAGCTTTGGACAGGTTTCTAATTCACCCCTCCACTTT
TRBJ1-5,NA,TRBV6-1,TRBD1,CASSRQGNQPQHF,TGTGCCAGCAGCCGACAGGGGAATCAGCCCCAGCATTTT
TRBJ1-5,NA,TRBV28,NA,CASSRRAGIGSNQPQHF,TGTGCCAGCAGTCGCCGGGCGGGGATCGGTAGCAATCAGCCCCAGCATTTT
TRBJ2-1,NA,TRBV6-1,NA,CASSEQPGVDEQFF,TGTGCCAGCAGTGAACAGCCAGGGGTAGATGAGCAGTTCTTC
TRBJ1-2,NA,TRBV28,NA,CASSRGNYGYTF,TGTGCCAGCAGTCGAGGGAACTATGGCTACACCTTC
TRBJ1-1,once,TRBV18,NA,CASSPQIGRGSNTEAFF,TGTGCCAGCTCACCACAGATTGGCAGGGGCTCGAACACTGAAGCTTTCTTT
TRBJ2-7,NA,TRBV7-9,NA,CASSLAPLPYRAWVYEQYF,TGTGCCAGCAGCTTAGCCCCACTTCCTTACAGGGCTTGGGTCTACGAGCAGTACTTC
TRBJ2-1,NA,TRBV7-9,NA,CASIPPWSDGWQFF,TGTGCCAGCATCCCGCCTTGGAGCGACGGGTGGCAGTTCTTC
TRBJ2-5,NA,TRBV19,NA,CASSLSKETQYF,TGTGCCAGTAGCCTCAGTAAAGAGACCCAGTACTTC
TRBJ2-7,NA,TRBV6-1,NA,CASSEEIQVSSYEQYF,TGTGCCAGCAGTGAAGAAATCCAGGTGAGCTCCTACGAGCAGTACTTC
TRBJ2-3,NA,TRBV14,TRBD2,CASSLLAGGLTDTQYF,TGTGCCAGCAGCCTTCTAGCGGGGGGGCTCACAGATACGCAGTATTTT
TRBJ2-7,NA,TRBV5-1,NA,CASSRSLTGMKDEQYF,TGCGCCAGCAGCCGTTCTCTTACAGGGATGAAGGACGAGCAGTACTTC
TRBJ2-7,once,TRBV7-6,TRBD1,CASSLGGTGASYEQYF,TGTGCCAGCAGCTTAGGAGGGACAGGGGCCTCCTACGAGCAGTACTTC
TRBJ2-2,NA,TRBV5-1,NA,CASSTKGIRSGAANTGELFF,TGCGCCAGCAGCACGAAGGGAATAAGATCAGGGGCCGCGAACACCGGGGAGCTGTTTTTT
TRBJ1-1,NA,TRBV5-1,NA,CASSQQTSNTEAFF,TGCGCCAGCAGCCAGCAGACATCGAACACTGAAGCTTTCTTT
TRBJ2-3,NA,TRBV2,TRBD1,CASRDRESTDTQYF,TGTGCCAGCAGGGACAGGGAATCCACAGATACGCAGTATTTT
TRBJ1-4,NA,TRBV7-9,NA,CATRGRGEEKLFF,TGTGCCACAAGGGGCAGGGGAGAAGAAAAACTGTTTTTT
TRBJ2-2,few,TRBV7-2,NA,CASSRPMQGGNTGELFF,TGTGCCAGCAGCCGACCGATGCAGGGAGGGAACACCGGGGAGCTGTTTTTT
TRBJ2-7,NA,TRBV5-4,TRBD1,CASSLSGQGREQYF,TGTGCCAGCAGCTTGTCGGGACAGGGGCGCGAGCAGTACTTC
TRBJ1-2,NA,TRBV9,NA,CASSPRGGALANYGYTF,TGTGCCAGCAGCCCCCGGGGGGGGGCCTTAGCTAACTATGGCTACACCTTC
TRBJ1-1,NA,TRBV27,NA,CASSLVGREAFF,TGTGCCAGCAGCTTGGTTGGCCGTGAAGCTTTCTTT
TRBJ2-2,NA,TRBV4-1,TRBD1,CASSQDPTGVSGELFF,TGCGCCAGCAGCCAAGATCCTACAGGGGTATCCGGGGAGCTGTTTTTT
TRBJ2-7,NA,TRBV28,NA,CASTRHRISYEQYF,TGTGCCAGCACCCGACACCGTATCTCCTACGAGCAGTACTTC
TRBJ1-5,NA,TRBV11-2,TRBD1,CASSQGVGNQPQHF,TGTGCCAGCAGCCAGGGGGTCGGCAATCAGCCCCAGCATTTT
TRBJ2-7,NA,TRBV28,TRBD1,CASSQQGYEQYF,TGTGCCAGCAGTCAACAGGGGTACGAGCAGTACTTC
TRBJ1-6,NA,TRBV11-2,NA,CASSPTGSPSPLHF,TGTGCCAGCAGCCCTACCGGGAGCCCTTCACCCCTCCACTTT
TRBJ2-5,NA,TRBV30,TRBD2,CAWNFGGGSATFQETQYF,TGTGCCTGGAATTTCGGCGGGGGGAGCGCCACGTTCCAAGAGACCCAGTACTTC
TRBJ1-1,NA,TRBV7-9,TRBD1,CASRAQGHTEAFF,TGTGCCAGCAGAGCACAGGGGCACACTGAAGCTTTCTTT
TRBJ2-3,many,TRBV19,NA,CASESDTQYF,TGTGCCAGCGAGTCTGATACGCAGTATTTT
TRBJ1-2,few,TRBV28,TRBD1,CASRLRDRANYGYTF,TGTGCCAGCAGGTTAAGGGACAGGGCGAACTATGGCTACACCTTC
TRBJ1-1,NA,TRBV4-1,TRBD1,CASSIGQAGLDTEAFF,TGCGCCAGCAGCATCGGACAGGCGGGTTTGGACACTGAAGCTTTCTTT
TRBJ2-3,NA,TRBV5-1,TRBD2,CASSLGSGGYRTDTQYF,TGCGCCAGCAGCTTGGGGAGCGGGGGGTACCGCACAGATACGCAGTATTTT
TRBJ1-1,NA,TRBV7-9,NA,CASNQLNTEAFF,TGTGCCAGCAACCAGTTAAACACTGAAGCTTTCTTT
TRBJ2-5,NA,TRBV28,TRBD2,CASRSRIGAGGETQYF,TGTGCCAGCCGATCGCGTATCGGGGCGGGAGGAGAGACCCAGTACTTC